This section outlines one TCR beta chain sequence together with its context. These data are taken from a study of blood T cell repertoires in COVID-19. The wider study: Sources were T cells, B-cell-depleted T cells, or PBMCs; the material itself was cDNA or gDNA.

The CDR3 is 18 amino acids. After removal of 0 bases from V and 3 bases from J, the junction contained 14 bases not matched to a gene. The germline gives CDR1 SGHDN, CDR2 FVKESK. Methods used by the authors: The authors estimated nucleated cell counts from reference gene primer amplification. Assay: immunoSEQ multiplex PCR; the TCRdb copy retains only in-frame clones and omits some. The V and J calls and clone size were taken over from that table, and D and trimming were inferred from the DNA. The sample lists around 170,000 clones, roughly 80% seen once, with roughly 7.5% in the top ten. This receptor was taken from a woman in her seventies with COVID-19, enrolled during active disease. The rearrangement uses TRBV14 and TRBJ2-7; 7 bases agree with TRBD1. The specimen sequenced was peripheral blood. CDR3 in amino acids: CASSQERLGTDRIYEQYF. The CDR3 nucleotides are TGTGCCAGCAGCCAAGAAAGATTAGGGACAGATCGAATCTACGAGCAGTACTTC. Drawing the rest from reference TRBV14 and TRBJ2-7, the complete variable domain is EAGVTQFPSHSVIEKGQTVTLRCDPISGHDNLYWYRRVMGKEIKFLLHFVKESKQDESGMPNNRFLAERTGGTYSTLKVQPAELEDSGVYFCASSQERLGTDRIYEQYFGPGTRLTVT.